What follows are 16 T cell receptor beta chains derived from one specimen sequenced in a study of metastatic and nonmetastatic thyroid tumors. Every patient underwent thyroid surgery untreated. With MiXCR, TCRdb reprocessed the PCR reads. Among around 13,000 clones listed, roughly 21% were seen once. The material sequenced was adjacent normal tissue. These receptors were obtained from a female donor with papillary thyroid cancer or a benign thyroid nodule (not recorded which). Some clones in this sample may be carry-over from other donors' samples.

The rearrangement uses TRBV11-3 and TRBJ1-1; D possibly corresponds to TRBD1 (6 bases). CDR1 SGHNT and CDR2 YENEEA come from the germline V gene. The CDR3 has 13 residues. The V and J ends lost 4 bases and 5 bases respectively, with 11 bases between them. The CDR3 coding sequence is TGTGCCAGCAGCTACGAAGGGGGTACTGAAGCTTTCTTT. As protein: CASSYEGGTEAFF.

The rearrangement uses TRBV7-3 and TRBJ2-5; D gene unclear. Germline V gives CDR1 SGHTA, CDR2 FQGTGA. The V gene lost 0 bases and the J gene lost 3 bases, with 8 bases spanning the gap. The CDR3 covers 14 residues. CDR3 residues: CASSLTRQEETQYF. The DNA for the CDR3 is TGTGCCAGCAGCTTAACGCGGCAAGAAGAGACCCAGTACTTC.

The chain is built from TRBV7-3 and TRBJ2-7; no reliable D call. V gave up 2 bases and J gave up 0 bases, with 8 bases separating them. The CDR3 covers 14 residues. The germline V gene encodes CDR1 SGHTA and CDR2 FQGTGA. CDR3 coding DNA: TGTGCCAGCAGCTTATATACGGTCTCCTACGAGCAGTACTTC. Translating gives CASSLYTVSYEQYF.

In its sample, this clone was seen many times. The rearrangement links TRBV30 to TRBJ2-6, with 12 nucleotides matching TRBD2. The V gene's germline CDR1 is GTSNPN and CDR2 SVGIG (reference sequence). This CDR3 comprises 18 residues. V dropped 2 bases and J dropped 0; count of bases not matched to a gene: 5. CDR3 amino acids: CAWSFPGLAGSGANVLTF. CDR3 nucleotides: TGTGCCTGGAGTTTCCCGGGACTAGCGGGCTCTGGGGCCAACGTCCTGACTTTC.

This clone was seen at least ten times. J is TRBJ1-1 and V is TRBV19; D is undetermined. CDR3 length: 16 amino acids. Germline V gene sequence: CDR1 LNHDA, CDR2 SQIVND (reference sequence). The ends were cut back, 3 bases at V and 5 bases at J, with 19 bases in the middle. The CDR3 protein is CASSIGEDRVGTEAFF. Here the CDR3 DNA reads TGTGCCAGTAGTATTGGGGAGGACCGGGTAGGGACTGAAGCTTTCTTT.

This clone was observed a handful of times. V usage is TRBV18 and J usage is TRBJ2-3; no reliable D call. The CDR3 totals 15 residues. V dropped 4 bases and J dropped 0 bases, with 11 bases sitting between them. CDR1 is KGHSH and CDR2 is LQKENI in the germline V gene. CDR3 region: CASSRVAASTDTQYF. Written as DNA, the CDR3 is TGTGCCAGCTCACGGGTTGCTGCTAGCACAGATACGCAGTATTTT. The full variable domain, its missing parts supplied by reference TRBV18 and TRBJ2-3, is NAGVMQNPRHLVRRRGQEARLRCSPMKGHSHVYWYRQLPEEGLKFMVYLQKENIIDESGMPKERFSAEFPKEGPSILRIQQVVRGDSAAYFCASSRVAASTDTQYFGPGTRLTVL.

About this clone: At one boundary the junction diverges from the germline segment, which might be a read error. The CDR3 loop reads CAIVNGLNTRELFF. CDR3 in DNA: TGTGCCATCGTCAACGGTCTGAACACCCGGGAGCTGTTTTTT. V usage is TRBV7-2 and J usage is TRBJ2-2; D gene unclear. Germline CDR1 and CDR2: SGHTA and FQGNSA. The CDR3 has 14 amino acids.

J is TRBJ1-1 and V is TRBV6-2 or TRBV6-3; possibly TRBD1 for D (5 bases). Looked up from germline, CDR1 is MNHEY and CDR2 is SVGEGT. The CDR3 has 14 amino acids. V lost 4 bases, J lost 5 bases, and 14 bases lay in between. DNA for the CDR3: TGTGCCAGCAGTTCCTCCGGGGGATGGACTGAAGCTTTCTTT. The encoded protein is CASSSSGGWTEAFF.

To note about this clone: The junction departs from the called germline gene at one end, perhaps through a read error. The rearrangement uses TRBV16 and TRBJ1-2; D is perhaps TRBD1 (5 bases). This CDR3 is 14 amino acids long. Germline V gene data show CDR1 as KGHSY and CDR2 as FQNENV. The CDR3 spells CAGSQPAGNYGYTF. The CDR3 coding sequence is TGTGCCGGCAGCCAACCGGCAGGGAACTATGGCTACACCTTC.

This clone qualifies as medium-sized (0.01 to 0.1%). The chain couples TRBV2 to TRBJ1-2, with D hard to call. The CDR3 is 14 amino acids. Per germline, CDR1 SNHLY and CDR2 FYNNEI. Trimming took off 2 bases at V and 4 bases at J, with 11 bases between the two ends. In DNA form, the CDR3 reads TGTGCCAGCAGTGAAACTGGAGGGCGCTATGGCTACACCTTC. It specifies CASSETGGRYGYTF.

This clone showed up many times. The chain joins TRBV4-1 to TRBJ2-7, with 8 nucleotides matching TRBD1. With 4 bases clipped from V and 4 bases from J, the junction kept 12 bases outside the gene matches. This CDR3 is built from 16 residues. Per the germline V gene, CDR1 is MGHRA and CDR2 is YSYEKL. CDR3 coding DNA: TGCGCCAGCAGCCCCGGAGCATGGACAGGGTCATACGAGCAGTACTTC. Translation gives CASSPGAWTGSYEQYF.

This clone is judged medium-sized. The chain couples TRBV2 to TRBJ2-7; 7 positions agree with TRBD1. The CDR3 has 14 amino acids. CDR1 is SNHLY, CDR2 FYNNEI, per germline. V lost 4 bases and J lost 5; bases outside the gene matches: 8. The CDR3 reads CASSVSTGVDEQYF. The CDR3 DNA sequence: TGTGCCAGCAGTGTTTCAACAGGGGTTGACGAGCAGTACTTC.

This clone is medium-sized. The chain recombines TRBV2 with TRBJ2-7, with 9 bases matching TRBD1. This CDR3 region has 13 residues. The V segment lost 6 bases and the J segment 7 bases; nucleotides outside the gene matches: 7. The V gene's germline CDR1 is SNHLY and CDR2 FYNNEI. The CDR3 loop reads CASRRTGVGEQYF. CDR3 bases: TGTGCCAGCAGGAGGACAGGGGTGGGAGAGCAGTACTTC.

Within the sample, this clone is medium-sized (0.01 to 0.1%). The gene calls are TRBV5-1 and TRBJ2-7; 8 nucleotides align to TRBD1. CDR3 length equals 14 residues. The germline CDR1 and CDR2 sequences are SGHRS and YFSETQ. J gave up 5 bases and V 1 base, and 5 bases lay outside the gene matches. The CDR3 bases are TGCGCCAGCAGCTTGTACAGGACAGGGAACGAGCAGTACTTC. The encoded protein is CASSLYRTGNEQYF. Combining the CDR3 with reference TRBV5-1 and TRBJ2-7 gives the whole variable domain KAGVTQTPRYLIKTRGQQVTLSCSPISGHRSVSWYQQTPGQGLQFLFEYFSETQRNKGNFPGRFSGRQFSNSRSEMNVSTLELGDSALYLCASSLYRTGNEQYFGPGTRLTVT.

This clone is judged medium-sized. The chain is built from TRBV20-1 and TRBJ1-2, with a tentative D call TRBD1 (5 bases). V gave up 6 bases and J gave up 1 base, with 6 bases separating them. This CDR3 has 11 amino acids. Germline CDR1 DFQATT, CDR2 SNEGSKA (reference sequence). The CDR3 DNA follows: TGCAGTGCCAGGGATAACTATGGCTACACCTTC. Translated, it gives CSARDNYGYTF.

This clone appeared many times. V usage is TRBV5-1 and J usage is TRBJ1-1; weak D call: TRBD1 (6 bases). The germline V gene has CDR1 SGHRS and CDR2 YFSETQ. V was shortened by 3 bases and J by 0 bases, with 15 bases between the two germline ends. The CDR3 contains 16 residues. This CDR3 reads CASSSSYGTLNTEAFF. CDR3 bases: TGCGCCAGCAGCTCCTCATACGGGACATTGAACACTGAAGCTTTCTTT.